The clone carrying this TCR beta chain occurred once. As yet, its antigen is unknown. Germline lookup yields CDR1 SGHNT and CDR2 YENEEA. The CDR3 totals 16 residues. V was pared by 2 bases and J by 5 bases, with 8 bases of the junction left unmatched. Sample time point: persistent/refractory GD, antithyroid drugs over 5 years with positive TRAb. Generation of the TCR library employed RNA extracted from PBMCs. The sample is drawn from a study of regulatory T cells in long-lasting Graves disease. Study-wide findings and caveats: There was favoring of TRBV28, TRBJ1-2 and TRBJ2-5 in persistent disease.

Arm-PCR with iRepertoire HTBI primers amplified the CDR3 regions for these TCR beta libraries. One entry per CDR3 protein results from TCRdb running MiXCR on the multiplex PCR reads. The sample carries hundreds of thousands of distinct CDR3 sequences, around 21% recorded once. The sample in question was peripheral blood mononuclear cells (PBMCs), obtained when the disease was refractory, from a patient treated with antithyroid drugs. V gene TRBV11-3 combines with J gene TRBJ2-3; 9 bases line up with TRBD2. This receptor was identified in a female donor with Graves disease. The DNA for the CDR3 is TGTGCCAGCAGCTTATACGGGCGGGAGGGAGTAGATACGCAGTATTTT. It encodes CASSLYGREGVDTQYF. Full variable domain (remainder filled in from reference TRBV11-3 and TRBJ2-3): EAGVVQSPRYKIIEKKQPVAFWCNPISGHNTLYWYLQNLGQGPELLIRYENEEAVDDSQLPKDRFSAERLKGVDSTLKIQPAELGDSAVYLCASSLYGREGVDTQYFGPGTRLTVL.